This is a list of T cell receptor beta chains from one sample in a study of Ad26.COV2.S vaccination and SARS-CoV-2 variants. The method was immunoSEQ multiplex PCR; TCRdb's version includes in-frame clones alone and lacks a portion of them. The sample lists over 400,000 clones, roughly 90% occurring once. The specimen was peripheral blood, collected in a trial of Ad26.COV2.S vaccine versus placebo. These receptors were collected from a person between 18 and 65 years old who received the Ad26.COV2.S COVID-19 vaccine or a placebo. The CDR3 runs from the conserved cysteine through the conserved F or W. The D gene is left open where the match is weak. Expanded clones get a size class; other rows say once, few or many, or leave the size out.

j_call,v_call,clone_size,d_call,cdr3_aa,cdr3_nt
TRBJ1-3,TRBV30,NA,TRBD1,CAWSSPSPGQSIYF,TGTGCCTGGAGTTCCCCTTCACCGGGACAGTCCATATATTTT
TRBJ1-1,TRBV7-9,once,NA,CASSFEMNTEAFF,TGTGCCAGCAGCTTCGAGATGAACACTGAAGCTTTCTTT
TRBJ2-3,TRBV18,NA,NA,CASSPAGGTPDTQYF,TGTGCCAGCTCTCCTGCCGGGGGAACACCAGATACGCAGTATTTT
TRBJ2-2,TRBV7-8,NA,TRBD2,CASSLTSGNTGELFF,TGTGCCAGCAGCTTAACTAGCGGGAACACCGGGGAGCTGTTTTTT
TRBJ2-1,TRBV27,once,NA,CASSWLASYNEQFF,TGTGCCAGCAGTTGGCTAGCGAGCTACAATGAGCAGTTCTTC
TRBJ1-4,TRBV2,NA,NA,CASNYRAATNEKLFF,TGTGCCAGCAATTACAGGGCTGCAACTAATGAAAAACTGTTTTTT
TRBJ1-1,TRBV6-5,once,NA,CASSYSGRTNEAFF,TGTGCCAGCAGTTACTCGGGGAGAACAAACGAAGCTTTCTTT
TRBJ1-2,TRBV2,NA,NA,CASSPGVVGYGYTF,TGTGCCAGCAGCCCAGGGGTAGTCGGCTATGGCTACACCTTC
TRBJ1-1,TRBV4-1,NA,NA,CASSQVFPRWGSEAFF,TGCGCCAGCAGCCAAGTTTTTCCCCGCTGGGGTTCTGAAGCTTTCTTT
TRBJ2-5,TRBV6-5,NA,NA,CASSFRGGTYQETQYF,TGTGCCAGCAGTTTTCGTGGGGGGACCTACCAAGAGACCCAGTACTTC
TRBJ1-3,TRBV2,NA,TRBD1,CASRLTGGSGNTIYF,TGTGCCAGCAGACTGACAGGGGGCTCTGGAAACACCATATATTTT
TRBJ2-7,TRBV6-6,NA,NA,CASSYNVVGSSYEQYF,TGTGCCAGCAGTTACAACGTTGTCGGGAGCTCCTACGAGCAGTACTTC
TRBJ1-2,TRBV19,NA,NA,CASSASGSADGYTF,TGTGCCAGTAGTGCCTCGGGATCGGCGGATGGCTACACCTTC
TRBJ1-6,TRBV4-3,once,NA,CASSPWAQNNSPLHF,TGCGCCAGCAGCCCATGGGCGCAGAATAATTCACCCCTCCACTTT
TRBJ2-6,TRBV30,NA,TRBD1,CAWLPGQGLGPGANVLTF,TGTGCCTGGCTCCCGGGACAGGGTTTGGGGCCTGGGGCCAACGTCCTGACTTTC
TRBJ2-1,TRBV11-3,NA,NA,CASSNRGGSYNEQFF,TGTGCCAGCAGCAACCGAGGGGGCTCCTACAATGAGCAGTTCTTC
TRBJ2-1,TRBV6-5,NA,NA,CASSRRESSYNEQFF,TGTGCCAGCAGTCGGAGGGAGAGCTCCTACAATGAGCAGTTCTTC
TRBJ1-2,TRBV29-1,NA,NA,CSVEETNYGYTF,TGCAGCGTTGAGGAGACTAACTATGGCTACACCTTC
TRBJ1-5,TRBV9,NA,NA,CASSVGTGNQPQHF,TGTGCCAGCAGCGTAGGAACAGGGAATCAGCCCCAGCATTTT
TRBJ2-7,TRBV5-8,NA,TRBD1,CASSAGPGQWRKNSYEQYF,TGTGCCAGCAGCGCCGGACCGGGACAGTGGAGAAAAAACTCCTACGAGCAGTACTTC
TRBJ2-7,TRBV6-6,NA,TRBD2,CASRSLAGISYEQYF,TGTGCCAGCAGATCTCTAGCGGGGATCTCCTACGAGCAGTACTTC
TRBJ2-5,TRBV7-2,NA,TRBD2,CASSSSLAGAKETQYF,TGTGCCAGCAGCTCCTCATTAGCGGGGGCCAAAGAGACCCAGTACTTC
TRBJ1-4,TRBV18,NA,NA,CASSPPGPINEKLFF,TGTGCCAGCTCACCACCGGGTCCGATTAATGAAAAACTGTTTTTT
TRBJ2-7,TRBV7-8,NA,NA,CASSRGGGSYEQYF,TGTGCCAGCAGCCGAGGGGGGGGCTCCTACGAGCAGTACTTC
TRBJ1-2,TRBV6-5,NA,NA,CASSYSPTTIYGYTF,TGTGCCAGCAGTTACTCGCCAACTACTATCTATGGCTACACCTTC
TRBJ1-2,TRBV27,NA,TRBD1,CASRPRTGTLYGYTF,TGTGCCAGCAGACCCCGGACAGGCACTCTCTATGGCTACACCTTC
TRBJ2-7,TRBV19,NA,NA,CASSIVADSYEQYF,TGTGCCAGTAGTATAGTGGCAGACTCCTACGAGCAGTACTTC
TRBJ2-7,TRBV6-2/TRBV6-3,NA,TRBD2,CASSGTSGGFYEQYF,TGTGCCAGCAGTGGAACTAGCGGGGGGTTCTACGAGCAGTACTTC
TRBJ2-5,TRBV20-1,NA,NA,CSASVRNEGPQETQYF,TGCAGTGCTAGTGTCCGCAACGAGGGTCCTCAAGAGACCCAGTACTTC
TRBJ1-5,TRBV7-2,NA,NA,CASSTTGAGQPQHF,TGTGCCAGCAGCACGACAGGAGCGGGCCAGCCCCAGCATTTT
TRBJ2-3,TRBV9,NA,TRBD1,CASSVGTGDTDTQYF,TGTGCCAGCAGCGTCGGGACAGGGGACACAGATACGCAGTATTTT
TRBJ1-1,TRBV4-3,NA,NA,CASSQTRSIRNTEAFF,TGCGCCAGCAGCCAAACACGGAGTATACGAAACACTGAAGCTTTCTTT
TRBJ1-5,TRBV4-1,NA,NA,CASSQGDNQPQHF,TGCGCCAGCAGCCAAGGGGACAATCAGCCCCAGCATTTT
TRBJ2-1,TRBV24-1,NA,TRBD2,CATSESGGASSYNEQFF,TGTGCCACCAGTGAATCCGGGGGGGCAAGCTCCTACAATGAGCAGTTCTTC
TRBJ1-5,TRBV19,NA,NA,CASSGDYQLHF,TGTGCCAGTAGTGGGGACTACCAGTTGCATTTT
TRBJ2-7,TRBV12-3/TRBV12-4,NA,NA,CASSFGDTSEQYF,TGTGCCAGCAGTTTTGGGGACACCTCCGAGCAGTACTTC
TRBJ2-7,TRBV7-9,NA,NA,CASSQILGIEQYF,TGTGCCAGCAGCCAAATATTGGGGATAGAGCAGTACTTC
TRBJ2-1,TRBV28,NA,NA,CASSPGDNEQFF,TGTGCCAGCAGCCCAGGGGATAATGAGCAGTTCTTC
TRBJ2-5,TRBV6-5,NA,NA,CASSYEMNSRRTQYF,TGTGCCAGCAGTTACGAGATGAATAGCCGGAGGACCCAGTACTTC
TRBJ2-7,TRBV6-5,NA,NA,CASSYSAEIYEQYF,TGTGCCAGCAGTTACTCGGCAGAGATCTACGAGCAGTACTTC
TRBJ2-2,TRBV14,NA,TRBD1,CASSFGTGVFAGELFF,TGTGCCAGCAGCTTCGGGACAGGGGTCTTTGCCGGGGAGCTGTTTTTT
TRBJ2-7,TRBV9,NA,NA,CASRRGLFYEQYF,TGTGCCAGCAGGAGGGGACTTTTTTACGAGCAGTACTTC
TRBJ1-1,TRBV23-1,NA,NA,CASSRGKPNTEAFF,TGCGCCAGCAGTCGGGGAAAGCCTAACACTGAAGCTTTCTTT
TRBJ2-7,TRBV30,NA,TRBD1,CAWSWTGRKSYEQYF,TGTGCCTGGAGTTGGACAGGGAGGAAGTCCTACGAGCAGTACTTC
TRBJ2-3,TRBV19,NA,TRBD2,CASNAGGGTDTQYF,TGTGCCAGTAACGCGGGGGGGGGAACAGATACGCAGTATTTT
TRBJ2-7,TRBV28,NA,NA,CASSLRGVGDEQYF,TGTGCCAGCAGCCTAAGGGGGGTCGGCGACGAGCAGTACTTC
TRBJ2-5,TRBV20-1,NA,TRBD2,CSASSIRLAGDWETQYF,TGCAGTGCTAGTTCTATCCGACTAGCGGGGGACTGGGAGACCCAGTACTTC
TRBJ2-1,TRBV27,NA,NA,CASSPPVGSSYNEQFF,TGTGCCAGCAGTCCCCCGGTGGGAAGCTCCTACAATGAGCAGTTCTTC
TRBJ2-7,TRBV7-9,NA,TRBD2,CASSSFSGGAYEQYF,TGTGCCAGCAGCTCTTTTAGCGGGGGGGCCTACGAGCAGTACTTC
TRBJ2-5,TRBV5-1,NA,NA,CASSLDQAQETQYF,TGCGCCAGCAGCTTGGACCAGGCCCAAGAGACCCAGTACTTC
TRBJ2-2,TRBV5-1,NA,NA,CASSYTGIGELFF,TGCGCCAGCAGTTACACAGGGATCGGGGAGCTGTTTTTT
TRBJ1-2,TRBV7-9,NA,TRBD1,CASSLDRNRGGYTF,TGTGCCAGCAGCTTAGATCGAAACAGGGGTGGCTACACCTTC
TRBJ2-5,TRBV5-1,NA,TRBD2,CASRAGVVGETQYF,TGCGCCAGCCGCGCGGGGGTAGTTGGAGAGACCCAGTACTTC